The next 24 T cell receptor beta chains were all read from a single sample in a study of response to subunit inactivated influenza vaccine listed by TCRdb under 2018. Library prep was done by RT-PCR. Sequencing instrument: Illumina HiSeq 2500. TCRdb handled the public reads itself, with Q25 trimming in fastp and clone calling in MiXCR, and kept productive beta chains. Identical CDR3 protein sequences are pooled into one entry, listed with their most common genes and DNA. Within this sample are hundreds of thousands of distinct CDR3 sequences, with roughly 8.2% of them counted one time only. Roughly 13% of the sample is taken by the ten largest. This specimen consisted of PBMCs from blood, obtained about 23 months after vaccination. These receptors were taken from a man aged 45-69 years who received an inactivated influenza vaccine. Donor details come from another sample of the same person, matched by shared clones.

In nucleotides, the CDR3 is TGTGCCACCAGTGATTCCGGCAACAGGGGGCCCAGAGATACGCAGTATTTT. This translates into CATSDSGNRGPRDTQYF. The rearrangement joins TRBV24-1 to TRBJ2-3; 9 nucleotides match TRBD1. Trimming cost V 2 bases and J 5 bases; bases outside gene matches: 10. The germline gives CDR1 KGHDR, CDR2 SFDVKD. The CDR3 extends over 17 amino acids.

V is TRBV9 and J is TRBJ1-1; no clear D. This CDR3 spans 13 amino acids. Trimming stripped 1 base from V and 2 bases from J, with 6 bases between. CDR1 and CDR2 (germline): SGDLS, YYNGEE. The CDR3 DNA reads as TGTGCCAGCAGCGTACCATTTAACACTGAAGCTTTCTTT. This gives the protein CASSVPFNTEAFF.

This clonotype was detected many times. The chain links TRBV29-1 to TRBJ2-1, with TRBD2 matching over 14 bases. This CDR3 has 15 amino acids. Germline V gene lookup returns CDR1 SQVTM and CDR2 ANQGSEA. V was clipped by 5 bases and J by 7 bases; unmatched bases: 7. DNA of the CDR3: TGCAGCGTTCGTGGGACTAGCGGGAGTACAAATGAGCAGTTCTTC. Translated, it gives CSVRGTSGSTNEQFF.

Many counts were recorded for this clonotype. The CDR3 is CASSLAEYQPQHF. CDR3 nucleotides: TGTGCCAGCAGCTTGGCGGAGTATCAGCCCCAGCATTTT. V is TRBV5-5 and J is TRBJ1-5; D not certain. The ends were cut back, 0 bases at V and 5 bases at J, with 6 bases in the middle. CDR1 is SGHKS and CDR2 is YYEKEE in the germline V gene (reference sequence). This CDR3 region has 13 residues.

This clonotype was observed many times. The rearrangement joins TRBV6-2 or TRBV6-3 to TRBJ2-1; D perhaps matches TRBD2 (5 bases). Trimming cost V 7 bases and J 7 bases, with 11 bases left between them. The CDR3 spans 12 residues. Germline CDR1 reads MNHEY; CDR2 reads SVGEGT. CDR3 DNA: TGTGCCAGCAAGACTACCGGAAATGAGCAGTTCTTC. This gives the protein CASKTTGNEQFF.

This clonotype was picked up many times. This rearrangement joins TRBV20-1 to TRBJ1-2; no clear D gene. The CDR3 length is 12 residues. V lost 3 bases to trimming and J lost 3 bases, with 8 bases between them. CDR1 is DFQATT and CDR2 is SNEGSKA in the germline V gene (reference sequence). This chain's CDR3 is CSARDRDYGYTF. As DNA, the CDR3 is TGCAGTGCTAGGGACCGAGACTATGGCTACACCTTC.

The gene calls are TRBV5-1 and TRBJ2-5; D not certain. With 2 bases removed from V and 7 bases from J, the gap between germline ends came to 9 bases. This CDR3 has 12 residues. The germline V gene has CDR1 SGHRS and CDR2 YFSETQ. The CDR3 DNA follows: TGCGCCAGCAGCTTTGATTTGGTGACCCAGTACTTC. It is translated as CASSFDLVTQYF.

This clonotype was seen ten or more times. The CDR3 bases are TGCAGTGCTATAGCGGGACCGTCAGATACGCAGTATTTT. It translates to CSAIAGPSDTQYF. The chain carries TRBV20-1 and TRBJ2-3; 8 nucleotides line up with TRBD2. Losses at the gene ends were 4 bases for V and 4 bases for J; bases not matched to a gene: 4. From germline, CDR1 is DFQATT and CDR2 SNEGSKA (reference sequence). The CDR3 is 13 amino acids.

This clonotype was detected a few times. This chain joins TRBV6-2 or TRBV6-3 and TRBJ2-5, with unresolved D. Germline V lookup: CDR1 MNHEY, CDR2 SVGEGT. V was clipped by 2 bases and J by 4 bases, with 20 bases between them. The CDR3 extends over 17 amino acids. The CDR3 nucleotides read TGTGCCAGCAGTTACCCACGTTCGAAGAGCTGGGCAGAGACCCAGTACTTC. Protein product: CASSYPRSKSWAETQYF.

This clonotype was seen repeatedly, ten times or more. The chain recombines TRBV5-1 with TRBJ1-1; a weak D match, TRBD1 (6 bases). Germline V gives CDR1 SGHRS, CDR2 YFSETQ. Trimming took off 2 bases at V and 4 bases at J, with 15 bases between the two ends. The CDR3 is 15 amino acids. This CDR3 reads CASSFQTGASTEAFF. CDR3 bases: TGCGCCAGCAGCTTCCAGACGGGGGCGAGCACTGAAGCTTTCTTT.

The chain joins TRBV27 to TRBJ2-3, with 7 bases identical to TRBD2. The germline CDR1 and CDR2 sequences are MNHEY and SMNVEV (reference sequence). The ends lost 4 bases at V and 6 bases at J; junction bases unmatched: 19. This CDR3 comprises 18 residues. In DNA, the CDR3 is TGTGCCAGCAGTTCCGCCAGGGAGGGGCTTGGTGCGTCGGATACGCAGTATTTT. It specifies CASSSAREGLGASDTQYF.

CDR3 amino acids: CASSYGRSRETQYF. DNA of the CDR3: TGTGCCAGCAGTTACGGGAGATCACGGGAGACCCAGTACTTC. This chain connects TRBV6-5 to TRBJ2-5; maybe TRBD2 (5 bases). Looked up from germline, CDR1 is MNHEY and CDR2 is SVGAGI. V was trimmed by 2 bases and J by 5 bases, leaving 12 bases between them. The CDR3 contains 14 residues.

A few counts support this clonotype. The chain joins TRBV5-4 to TRBJ2-6; a possible D gene is TRBD1 (6 bases). CDR1 SGHNT and CDR2 YYREEE come from the germline V gene (reference sequence). The CDR3 runs 17 residues. V dropped 5 bases and J dropped 3 bases, with 18 bases sitting between them. The CDR3 bases are TGTGCCAGCAGTTCATCCCAGGGGCGCGGTGGGGCCAACGTCCTGACTTTC. Protein product: CASSSSQGRGGANVLTF.

This clonotype has a handful of counts. This sequence joins TRBV20-1 and TRBJ2-1; the D call may be TRBD1 or TRBD2 (5 bases each). From germline, CDR1 is DFQATT and CDR2 SNEGSKA (reference sequence). V was pared by 5 bases and J by 13 bases, with 18 bases between. This CDR3 contains 12 residues. CDR3 in DNA: TGCAGTGCTTCCGGGACCAGGGCGCATCAGTTCTTC. This encodes CSASGTRAHQFF.

This clonotype was observed a few times. J is TRBJ2-3 and V is TRBV10-3, with a tentative D call TRBD2 (6 bases). V was shortened by 0 bases and J by 5 bases, with 15 bases between the two germline ends. This CDR3 is 16 amino acids long. CDR1 and CDR2 from the germline V gene are ENHRY and SYGVKD. CDR3 sequence reads: CAISESSGLLGDTQYF. Written as DNA, the CDR3 is TGTGCCATCAGTGAGTCCAGCGGGCTTTTGGGAGATACGCAGTATTTT.

The chain links TRBV13 to TRBJ1-2; D is ambiguous. Trimming removed 3 bases from V and 2 bases from J, with 13 bases in between. Looked up from germline, CDR1 is PRHDT and CDR2 is FYEKMQ (reference sequence). The CDR3 has 15 residues. The CDR3 loop is CASSFYNSENYGYTF. Written as DNA, the CDR3 is TGTGCCAGCAGCTTCTACAACTCAGAGAACTATGGCTACACCTTC.

V is TRBV10-3 and J is TRBJ2-7; D perhaps matches TRBD2 (6 bases). The germline V and J ends were trimmed by 6 bases and 4 bases, with 13 bases remaining between them. This CDR3 is 13 amino acids long. Germline V gene sequence: CDR1 ENHRY, CDR2 SYGVKD. CDR3 nucleotides: TGTGCCATCAGGACAACAGGAGGGTACGAGCAGTACTTC. It specifies CAIRTTGGYEQYF.

J is TRBJ2-3 and V is TRBV6-1, with D perhaps matching TRBD2 (6 bases). V lost 7 bases to trimming and J lost 8 bases, with 16 bases between them. Germline CDR1 is MNHNS and CDR2 is SASEGT. The CDR3 has 13 amino acids. The CDR3 loop is CASTPGGTVTQYF. CDR3 in DNA: TGTGCCAGCACCCCCGGTGGGACTGTTACGCAGTATTTT.

This clonotype was seen more than once but under ten times. V and J are TRBV6-2 or TRBV6-3 and TRBJ1-1, with a tentative D call TRBD1 (5 bases). The V gene lost 9 bases and the J gene lost 5 bases, with 13 bases spanning the gap. Germline CDR1 is MNHEY and CDR2 is SVGEGT. This CDR3 is 12 amino acids long. Here the CDR3 reads CASASGLTEAFF. As DNA, the CDR3 is TGTGCCAGTGCGTCAGGGCTTACTGAAGCTTTCTTT.

This clonotype has just a few counts. The chain uses TRBV9 and TRBJ2-1, with 13 nucleotides matching TRBD2. J lost 12 bases, V lost 3 bases, and 6 bases had no gene match. The CDR3 spans 14 residues. Germline CDR1 reads SGDLS; CDR2 reads YYNGEE. The CDR3 reads CASSGTSGGFGQFF. CDR3 coding DNA: TGTGCCAGCAGCGGGACTAGCGGGGGCTTCGGGCAGTTCTTC.

This clonotype was picked up a small number of times. The J gene is TRBJ1-3, the V gene TRBV29-1; D call uncertain. CDR3 length: 17 amino acids. Germline loops: CDR1 SQVTM, CDR2 ANQGSEA. V gave up 1 base and J gave up 0 bases, with 16 bases separating them. The CDR3 protein is CSVEAPLGELSGNTIYF. The CDR3 nucleotides read TGCAGCGTTGAAGCTCCCCTTGGGGAACTCTCTGGAAACACCATATATTTT.

This clonotype was recorded many times. The genes are TRBV5-1 and TRBJ2-2; 9 bases are shared with TRBD2. Germline V CDR1 and CDR2: SGHRS, YFSETQ. V trimming: 4 bases; J trimming: 5 bases; junction bases outside the gene matches: 12. CDR3 length: 17 residues. CDR3 sequence: CASSPLAGASGTGELFF. CDR3 DNA sequence: TGCGCCAGCAGCCCATTAGCGGGGGCCTCAGGGACCGGGGAGCTGTTTTTT.

The gene calls are TRBV10-2 and TRBJ2-7; 8 bases agree with TRBD1. The V gene end was trimmed by 5 bases and the J gene end by 2 bases; junction bases not matched to a gene: 11. The CDR3 is made up of 16 amino acids. Germline CDR1 is WSHSY and CDR2 is SAAADI. Written as DNA, the CDR3 is TGCGCCAGCAGTACCTCCTGGGCAGGGGGCCCCTACGAGCAGTACTTC. It translates to CASSTSWAGGPYEQYF.

This clonotype came up a few times. The chain links TRBV7-9 to TRBJ2-1, with D perhaps TRBD2 (5 bases). In germline, CDR1 is SEHNR, CDR2 FQNEAQ (reference sequence). V was cut by 3 bases and J by 2 bases, with 8 bases left in between. CDR3 size: 14 residues. The CDR3 sequence: CASSFVGTYNEQFF. As DNA, the CDR3 is TGTGCCAGCAGCTTTGTCGGGACCTACAATGAGCAGTTCTTC.